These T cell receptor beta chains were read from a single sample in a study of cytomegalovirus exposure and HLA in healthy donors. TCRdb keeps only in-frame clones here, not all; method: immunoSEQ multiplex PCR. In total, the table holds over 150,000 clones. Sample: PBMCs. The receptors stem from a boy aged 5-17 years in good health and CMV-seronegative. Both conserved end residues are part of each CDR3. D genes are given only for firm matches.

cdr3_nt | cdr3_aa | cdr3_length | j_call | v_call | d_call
TGCGCCAGCAGCTTGACAGGCCCCGATACGCAGTATTTT | CASSLTGPDTQYF | 13 | TRBJ2-3 | TRBV5-1 | NA
TGTGCCAGCAGCCCCAAGCCAGGCAGCTCACGGACTGAAGCTTTCTTT | CASSPKPGSSRTEAFF | 16 | TRBJ1-1 | TRBV7-2 | NA
TGTGCTAGCAGCGCAAACAGGGATTCACCCCTCCACTTT | CASSANRDSPLHF | 13 | TRBJ1-6 | TRBV7-7 | NA
TGCGCCAGCAGCCAAGAGGTCCAGAGCAATCAGCCCCAGCATTTT | CASSQEVQSNQPQHF | 15 | TRBJ1-5 | TRBV4-3 | NA
TGTGCCAGCAGTGAAGGGCCAACTAATGAAAAACTGTTTTTT | CASSEGPTNEKLFF | 14 | TRBJ1-4 | TRBV6-1 | NA
TGCAGCTCCACCTACAGGGGGCTAAGCTACACCTTC | CSSTYRGLSYTF | 12 | TRBJ1-2 | TRBV29-1 | TRBD1
TGTGCCAGCAGCCAAGAAACAGGTCCTGATCAGCCCCAGCATTTT | CASSQETGPDQPQHF | 15 | TRBJ1-5 | TRBV4-2 | NA
TGTGCCAGCAGTCTACGCGGGACTAGCGGGGGGACCTTTCTTATCAACACCGGGGAGCTGTTTTTT | CASSLRGTSGGTFLINTGELFF | 22 | TRBJ2-2 | TRBV27 | TRBD2
TGCAGCGTCAAGACAGGGGGGGATTTGCATGGCTACGCCTTC | CSVKTGGDLHGYAF | 14 | TRBJ1-2 | TRBV29-1 | TRBD1
TGTGCCTGGAGTTGGACGGGGGGGCAGGGAGATACGCAGTATTTT | CAWSWTGGQGDTQYF | 15 | TRBJ2-3 | TRBV30 | TRBD2
TGTGCCAGCGGGACAGGGAACGAAAAACTGTTTTTT | CASGTGNEKLFF | 12 | TRBJ1-4 | TRBV6-5 | TRBD1
TGTGCCAGCAGCCTGTCAGGGGGCAGTAACTATGGCTACACCTTC | CASSLSGGSNYGYTF | 15 | TRBJ1-2 | TRBV27 | TRBD1
TGTGCCAGCAGTTTTAACGGTGAAAAACTGTTTTTT | CASSFNGEKLFF | 12 | TRBJ1-4 | TRBV27 | NA
TGCGCCAGCCGACAGGATCCAACTAATGAAAAACTGTTTTTT | CASRQDPTNEKLFF | 14 | TRBJ1-4 | TRBV5-1 | NA
TGTGCCAGCAGCTCCTGGACTAGCGGGGGGGCAATCAATGAGCAGTTCTTC | CASSSWTSGGAINEQFF | 17 | TRBJ2-1 | TRBV11-3 | TRBD2
TGTGCCAGCAGCTTAATCGGGGGAAATTCAGATACGCAGTATTTT | CASSLIGGNSDTQYF | 15 | TRBJ2-3 | TRBV7-2 | NA